The 21 T cell receptor beta chains presented below share a single source sample, sequenced in a study of CD8 T cells in ankylosing spondylitis. In TCRdb, the 5' RACE reads were re-called with MiXCR into one record per CDR3 protein. The data show under 300,000 distinct CDR3 sequences, around a tenth seen once. The specimen sequenced was blood, either unsorted or a sorted T cell fraction (not recorded which). These receptors all stem from a male donor with ankylosing spondylitis or in good health (not recorded which).

This clonotype was picked up many times. This chain connects TRBV7-6 to TRBJ1-1; weak D call: TRBD1 (5 bases). The germline CDR1 and CDR2 sequences are SGHVS and FNYEAQ. This CDR3 contains 13 residues. V gave up 1 base and J gave up 7 bases, with 10 bases separating them. The CDR3 DNA is TGTGCCAGCAGCTTAGGTACCCAGGGTGAAGCTTTCTTT. Translated: CASSLGTQGEAFF.

In its sample, this clonotype was seen many times. The chain combines TRBV5-1 with TRBJ2-1, with D perhaps matching TRBD1 (5 bases). Germline CDR1 is SGHRS and CDR2 is YFSETQ. The V end was cut by 4 bases, the J end by 6 bases, with 11 bases between. The CDR3 has 13 amino acids. This CDR3 reads CASSPAGLNEQFF. The CDR3 DNA reads as TGCGCCAGCAGCCCAGCAGGGCTCAATGAGCAGTTCTTC.

There are many counts of this clonotype. The chain is built from TRBV27 and TRBJ2-1; unclear D gene. Germline CDR1 reads MNHEY; CDR2 reads SMNVEV (reference sequence). V was cut by 4 bases and J by 5 bases, with 9 bases left in between. This CDR3 region has 13 residues. The CDR3 DNA follows: TGTGCCAGCAGTTCCTACACAAACAATGAGCAGTTCTTC. Translation gives CASSSYTNNEQFF.

This clonotype was recorded at least ten times. This CDR3 reads CASSYFGGASYNEQFF. In DNA form, the CDR3 reads TGTGCCAGCAGTTACTTTGGCGGGGCTTCCTACAATGAGCAGTTCTTC. The gene calls are TRBV6-5 and TRBJ2-1; TRBD2 is a possible D gene (6 bases). Germline values: CDR1 MNHEY, CDR2 SVGAGI. The CDR3 is 16 residues long. Trimming pared 1 base from V and 1 base from J, leaving 11 bases between.

The table lists this clonotype with many counts. This chain connects TRBV2 to TRBJ1-5; D unresolved. This CDR3 region has 13 residues. V gave up 4 bases and J gave up 1 base, with 5 bases separating them. Per the germline V gene, CDR1 is SNHLY and CDR2 is FYNNEI. The chain's CDR3 is CASSGPSNQPQHF. CDR3 DNA: TGTGCCAGCAGTGGCCCAAGCAATCAGCCCCAGCATTTT.

This clonotype was detected a few times. The chain couples TRBV20-1 to TRBJ1-1, with TRBD1 matching over 9 bases. CDR3 length: 13 residues. V lost 6 bases to trimming and J lost 3 bases; unmatched junction nucleotides: 5. Germline CDR1 and CDR2: DFQATT and SNEGSKA (reference sequence). The CDR3 loop is CSAMDRGHTEAFF. CDR3 in DNA: TGCAGTGCCATGGACAGGGGTCACACTGAAGCTTTCTTT.

In this sample, this clonotype turned up many times. J is TRBJ1-5 and V is TRBV28, with D possibly TRBD1 on 6 matching bases. The germline CDR1 and CDR2 sequences are MDHEN and SYDVKM. The CDR3 is 15 residues long. V shed 5 bases and J shed 2 bases, with 13 bases lying between them. DNA for the CDR3: TGTGCCAGCAGTCCGACTGAGGGGGGCAATCAGCCCCAGCATTTT. Amino acids: CASSPTEGGNQPQHF.

Remarks on this clonotype: A much bigger clone sits one base away, suggesting this may be a read error. The chain links TRBV7-3 to TRBJ2-2; D remains ambiguous. The CDR3 runs to 14 residues. Germline-derived CDR1 and CDR2 are SGHTA and FQGTGA. The CDR3 DNA follows: TGTACCAGCAGCTACGACTTGAACACCGGGGAGCTGTTTTTT. Its translation: CTSSYDLNTGELFF.

This clonotype was counted many times. This chain connects TRBV29-1 to TRBJ1-2, with a possible D match to TRBD1 (6 bases). CDR3 length: 14 amino acids. CDR1 and CDR2 (germline): SQVTM, ANQGSEA. V dropped 1 base and J dropped 6 bases, with 15 bases sitting between them. CDR3 loop: CSVEATGWEDGYTF. The CDR3 coding sequence is TGCAGCGTTGAAGCCACAGGGTGGGAGGATGGCTACACCTTC.

This clonotype was seen ten or more times. The chain couples TRBV20-1 to TRBJ2-1; 9 bases align to TRBD2. CDR1 is DFQATT, CDR2 SNEGSKA, per germline (reference sequence). This CDR3 spans 18 amino acids. Germline trimming cut 1 base from V and 5 bases from J; bases unmatched to any gene: 15. The CDR3 DNA is TGCAGTGCTAGAGTTGTAGCGGGAGATAGAGGTGTCCACAATGAGCAGTTCTTC. This codes for CSARVVAGDRGVHNEQFF.

This clonotype was seen a handful of times. V and J are TRBV11-2 and TRBJ2-1; D not certain. Germline V lookup: CDR1 SGHAT, CDR2 FQNNGV. Trimming took 4 bases from V and 5 from J, leaving 15 bases between them. The CDR3 length is 15 residues. The CDR3: CASSSHSSADNEQFF. The CDR3 nucleotides read TGTGCCAGCAGCTCCCACTCGAGCGCGGACAATGAGCAGTTCTTC.

This clonotype was observed a handful of times. The V gene is TRBV7-6, the J gene TRBJ1-1; 10 nucleotides align to TRBD1. This CDR3 is built from 16 residues. Trimming took 0 bases from V and 8 from J; bases not matched to a gene: 9. Germline values: CDR1 SGHVS, CDR2 FNYEAQ. The CDR3 reads CASSLAIRQGAGEAFF. The CDR3 coding sequence is TGTGCCAGCAGCTTAGCTATTAGACAGGGGGCAGGGGAAGCTTTCTTT.

This clonotype was picked up many times. V is TRBV20-1 and J is TRBJ2-3; the D call may be TRBD1 or TRBD2 (6 bases each). The germline CDR1 and CDR2 sequences are DFQATT and SNEGSKA (reference sequence). Trimming stripped 6 bases from V and 0 bases from J, with 13 bases between. The CDR3 contains 14 residues. The CDR3 sequence: CSARGRPSTDTQYF. In DNA form, the CDR3 reads TGCAGTGCCCGGGGGCGGCCCAGCACAGATACGCAGTATTTT.

CDR3 amino acids: CASSPEGTGYEQYF. In nucleotides, the CDR3 is TGTGCCAGCTCCCCCGAAGGGACCGGCTACGAGCAGTACTTC. The chain employs TRBV6-1 and TRBJ2-7; either TRBD1 or TRBD2 may supply D (5 bases each). Trimming took 8 bases from V and 3 from J, leaving 17 bases between them. This CDR3 is built from 14 residues. Per germline, CDR1 MNHNS and CDR2 SASEGT.

V and J are TRBV20-1 and TRBJ2-7, with D perhaps matching TRBD2 (5 bases). V dropped 5 bases and J dropped 3 bases, with 14 bases sitting between them. This CDR3 comprises 13 residues. The germline V gene encodes CDR1 DFQATT and CDR2 SNEGSKA (reference sequence). DNA of the CDR3: TGCAGTGCTCCCCCACAACTAGGCTACGAGCAGTACTTC. This encodes CSAPPQLGYEQYF.

In its sample, this clonotype was seen many times. The rearrangement links TRBV5-5 to TRBJ2-7; 10 bases align to TRBD2. The trim removed 0 bases at V and 1 base at J, leaving 10 bases unmatched. Looked up from germline, CDR1 is SGHKS and CDR2 is YYEKEE (reference sequence). The CDR3 is made up of 18 amino acids. The CDR3 nucleotides read TGTGCCAGCAGCTTGGAAGGCCTAGCGGGAGCCACGTCCTACGAGCAGTACTTC. Translation: CASSLEGLAGATSYEQYF.

For this clonotype: A much larger clonotype is one base distant, so this may be a read error. V gene TRBV6-4 combines with J gene TRBJ2-2, with D perhaps TRBD1 (6 bases). CDR3 length equals 16 residues. Germline CDR1 reads MRHNA; CDR2 reads SNTAGT. Deletions cut 6 bases from V and 2 bases from J, with 16 bases between. This CDR3 reads CASSSRGHVNTGELFF. The CDR3 bases are TGTGCCAGCAGCTCTCGGGGACACGTCAACACCGGGGAGCTGTTTTTT.

This clonotype was counted between two and nine times. The chain uses TRBV5-1 and TRBJ2-3, with D possibly being TRBD1 (7 bases). The V gene lost 4 bases and the J gene lost 0 bases, with 18 bases spanning the gap. Germline CDR1 reads SGHRS; CDR2 reads YFSETQ. The CDR3 loop spans 17 amino acids. CDR3: CASSIPRSGGSTDTQYF. As DNA, the CDR3 is TGCGCCAGCAGCATCCCCCGCTCAGGGGGGAGCACAGATACGCAGTATTTT.

This clonotype came up many times. This rearrangement joins TRBV27 to TRBJ2-7; TRBD1 matches at 10 bases. V lost 3 bases and J lost 5; bases outside the gene matches: 4. The CDR3 spans 14 residues. Looked up from germline, CDR1 is MNHEY and CDR2 is SMNVEV (reference sequence). The DNA for the CDR3 is TGTGCCAGCAGTTTGGGACAGGGGTTGGACGAGCAGTACTTC. Its translation: CASSLGQGLDEQYF.

In this sample, this clonotype turned up many times. The chain couples TRBV6-2 or TRBV6-3 to TRBJ2-3; possible D gene TRBD2, 6 bases. The germline gives CDR1 MNHEY, CDR2 SVGEGT. The V end lost 0 bases, the J end lost 6 bases, and 7 bases lay between the germline ends. The length of the CDR3 is 13 residues. In nucleotides, the CDR3 is TGTGCCAGCAGTTACTCCCGGGGGGATACGCAGTATTTT. Translated: CASSYSRGDTQYF.

The V and J genes are TRBV7-2 and TRBJ1-1, with unresolved D. The germline V gene has CDR1 SGHTA and CDR2 FQGNSA. There are 12 residues in the CDR3. The V end was cut by 0 bases, the J end by 8 bases, with 7 bases between. The CDR3 DNA follows: TGTGCCAGCAGCTTAGCGGCGGGCGAAGCTTTCTTT. Translation: CASSLAAGEAFF.